One and the same sample provided the 32 T cell receptor beta chains below, sequenced in a study of response to subunit inactivated influenza vaccine. Via MiXCR, TCRdb re-called the RT-PCR reads, giving one row per CDR3 protein. Found here are just over 300,000 distinct CDR3 sequences, over 20% of them singletons; the top ten hold about a tenth. The sequencing here drew on PBMCs from blood, taken about 20 months after vaccination. The origin of the receptors is a man between 45 and 75 years old who received an inactivated influenza vaccine.

This clonotype was detected a few times. The chain employs TRBV6-2 or TRBV6-3 and TRBJ1-1; 8 bases line up with TRBD1. The CDR3 runs 17 residues. Trimming at V came to 5 bases and at J to 5 bases, leaving 16 bases not matched to a gene. Germline-derived CDR1 and CDR2 are MNHEY and SVGEGT. The CDR3 protein is CASSPPRTGPKKTEAFF. DNA of the CDR3: TGTGCCAGCAGTCCCCCGAGGACAGGGCCCAAGAAGACTGAAGCTTTCTTT.

V gene TRBV20-1 combines with J gene TRBJ2-1; no clear D. Trimming stripped 3 bases from V and 3 bases from J, with 6 bases between. This CDR3 region has 12 residues. Germline V gives CDR1 DFQATT, CDR2 SNEGSKA (reference sequence). The CDR3 loop reads CSARWDYNEQFF. The CDR3 DNA follows: TGCAGTGCTAGGTGGGACTACAATGAGCAGTTCTTC.

This clonotype appeared a few times. The J gene is TRBJ2-1, the V gene TRBV20-1, with D uncertain. The CDR3 totals 12 residues. Trimming pared 1 base from V and 12 bases from J, leaving 13 bases between. The germline gives CDR1 DFQATT, CDR2 SNEGSKA (reference sequence). The CDR3 is CSARAESLGQFF. Written as DNA, the CDR3 is TGCAGTGCTAGAGCCGAGAGTTTGGGGCAGTTCTTC.

This clonotype was seen ten or more times. The J gene is TRBJ1-6, the V gene TRBV7-6; the D is unclear. Germline V gives CDR1 SGHVS, CDR2 FNYEAQ. The CDR3 has 14 amino acids. V was trimmed by 2 bases and J by 12 bases, leaving 14 bases between them. CDR3 in amino acids: CASSLQDGAGPLHF. DNA of the CDR3: TGTGCCAGCAGCTTACAAGACGGAGCCGGACCCCTCCACTTT.

The V gene is TRBV20-1, the J gene TRBJ2-7, with D possibly matching TRBD1 (6 bases). The germline gives CDR1 DFQATT, CDR2 SNEGSKA (reference sequence). Trimming removed 4 bases at V and 4 bases at J, with 11 bases between. The CDR3 runs to 12 residues. The CDR3 is CSANGQFYEQYF. The CDR3 region has the DNA TGCAGTGCTAACGGACAGTTTTACGAGCAGTACTTC.

Of note for this clonotype: One end of the junction is discordant with germline, which a read error may explain. This rearrangement joins TRBV13 to TRBJ1-6, with 8 positions matching TRBD1. The CDR3 sequence is 18 residues long. Germline V lookup: CDR1 PRHDT, CDR2 FYEKMQ (reference sequence). The CDR3 sequence is CTSSEKTTPDRVNSPLHF. The CDR3 coding sequence is TGTACCAGCAGCGAAAAAACTACCCCGGACAGGGTTAATTCACCCCTCCACTTT.

The chain carries TRBV12-3 or TRBV12-4 and TRBJ2-4, with a possible D match to TRBD2 (6 bases). V lost 5 bases and J 0 bases, leaving 14 bases between the germline ends. CDR3 length equals 16 residues. CDR3 bases: TGTGCCAGCAGTGCCCGACTAGAAGTAGCCAAAAACATTCAGTACTTC. It yields the protein CASSARLEVAKNIQYF.

This clonotype was found once. The V gene is TRBV27, the J gene TRBJ2-2, with D possibly matching TRBD2 (7 bases). Trimming left V 8 bases short and J 4 bases short, with 14 bases between. The CDR3 is 14 residues long. Germline-derived CDR1 and CDR2 are MNHEY and SMNVEV (reference sequence). CDR3 DNA: TGTGCCAGCCGGGGGGCCCAGGTCACCGGGGAGCTGTTTTTT. It is translated as CASRGAQVTGELFF.

This clonotype appeared a few times. Here the CDR3 DNA reads TGCGCCAGCAGCTCCGGGACAGGGAACGCCGGAAACACCATATATTTT. Encoded protein: CASSSGTGNAGNTIYF. The chain combines TRBV5-1 with TRBJ1-3, with TRBD1 matching over 9 bases. The CDR3 runs to 16 residues. The V gene end was trimmed by 3 bases and the J gene end by 4 bases; junction bases not matched to a gene: 8. The germline CDR1 and CDR2 sequences are SGHRS and YFSETQ.

The V and J genes are TRBV5-1 and TRBJ2-3; possibly TRBD1 for D (5 bases). Deletions cut 0 bases from V and 2 bases from J, with 7 bases between. The germline V gene has CDR1 SGHRS and CDR2 YFSETQ. CDR3 length: 14 amino acids. The CDR3 sequence is CASSLVDTTDTQYF. The CDR3 DNA sequence: TGCGCCAGCAGCTTGGTGGACACCACAGATACGCAGTATTTT.

There are a few counts of this clonotype. The chain combines TRBV15 with TRBJ1-4, with no clear D. In germline, CDR1 is LNHNV, CDR2 YYDKDF (reference sequence). The V end was cut by 3 bases, the J end by 0 bases, with 5 bases between. CDR3 size: 14 residues. CDR3: CATSSRATNEKLFF. CDR3 nucleotides: TGTGCCACCAGCAGCAGAGCAACTAATGAAAAACTGTTTTTT. Full variable domain (outside the CDR3, taken from reference TRBV15 and TRBJ1-4): DAMVIQNPRYQVTQFGKPVTLSCSQTLNHNVMYWYQQKSSQAPKLLFHYYDKDFNNEADTPDNFQSRRPNTSFCFLDIRSPGLGDTAMYLCATSSRATNEKLFFGSGTQLSVL.

The chain couples TRBV20-1 to TRBJ1-3; D ambiguous. The length of the CDR3 is 14 residues. The germline gives CDR1 DFQATT, CDR2 SNEGSKA (reference sequence). V lost 6 bases and J lost 0, with 12 bases in between. In DNA form, the CDR3 reads TGCAGTGCCCATCTGACGGGCTCTGGAAACACCATATATTTT. This codes for CSAHLTGSGNTIYF.

This clonotype was seen more than once but under ten times. The rearrangement links TRBV6-1 to TRBJ1-5; D unresolved. Trimming removed 7 bases at V and 0 bases at J, with 13 bases between. This CDR3 comprises 15 residues. CDR1 is MNHNS and CDR2 is SASEGT in the germline V gene. CDR3 nucleotide sequence: TGTGCCAGCACCACCAGCGGTCCTAGCAATCAGCCCCAGCATTTT. This gives the protein CASTTSGPSNQPQHF.

This clonotype was counted between two and nine times. The V gene is TRBV2, the J gene TRBJ2-1, with TRBD2 identical over 9 bases. V trimming: 5 bases; J trimming: 3 bases; junction bases outside the gene matches: 5. The CDR3 covers 15 residues. Germline assignment: CDR1 SNHLY and CDR2 FYNNEI. CDR3 nucleotide sequence: TGTGCCAGCAGTTCCCTAGCGGGGAGCTACAATGAGCAGTTCTTC. Translated: CASSSLAGSYNEQFF.

This clonotype was seen a handful of times. The chain links TRBV6-2 or TRBV6-3 to TRBJ2-6, with 10 bases matching TRBD2. The CDR3 contains 17 residues. CDR1 and CDR2 (germline): MNHEY, SVGEGT. J was trimmed by 3 bases and V by 5 bases; bases with no gene match: 7. CDR3 in amino acids: CASSPLAGEVGANVLTF. The CDR3 nucleotides read TGTGCCAGCAGTCCCCTAGCGGGAGAAGTTGGGGCCAACGTCCTGACTTTC.

In this sample, this clonotype turned up a few times. The chain combines TRBV29-1 with TRBJ2-7; D might be TRBD1 (5 bases). CDR3 length: 12 amino acids. V was cut by 4 bases and J by 5 bases, with 12 bases left in between. CDR1 and CDR2 (germline): SQVTM, ANQGSEA. Written as DNA, the CDR3 is TGCAGCGTTGGGGTGGCAGGGAACGAGCAGTACTTC. Protein sequence: CSVGVAGNEQYF.

Only a few counts were recorded for this clonotype. The chain links TRBV6-5 to TRBJ1-2; 9 bases agree with TRBD1. The CDR3 has 14 amino acids. The V segment lost 2 bases and the J segment 5 bases; nucleotides outside the gene matches: 3. Looked up from germline, CDR1 is MNHEY and CDR2 is SVGAGI. CDR3 sequence (DNA): TGTGCCAGCAGTTACGCGGACAGGGGTTATGGCTACACCTTC. Translation gives CASSYADRGYGYTF.

This clonotype has more than one count but fewer than ten. The chain uses TRBV2 and TRBJ1-4, with a possible D match to TRBD1 (5 bases). V was trimmed by 7 bases and J by 3 bases, leaving 18 bases between them. In germline, CDR1 is SNHLY, CDR2 FYNNEI. This CDR3 spans 16 amino acids. CDR3: CASKVSSGLSNEKLFF. The CDR3 coding sequence is TGTGCCAGCAAAGTGTCGTCGGGGCTGTCTAATGAAAAACTGTTTTTT.

This chain links TRBV6-5 with TRBJ2-1; D not certain. Trimming cost V 2 bases and J 5 bases, with 19 bases left between them. This CDR3 is built from 17 residues. The germline gives CDR1 MNHEY, CDR2 SVGAGI. The DNA for the CDR3 is TGTGCCAGCAGTTACCCATACAGCAGGAGACCCCACAATGAGCAGTTCTTC. This sequence encodes CASSYPYSRRPHNEQFF.

This clonotype occurred a few times. The rearrangement joins TRBV12-5 to TRBJ2-1; 7 bases map to TRBD1. The CDR3 covers 15 residues. The V gene end was trimmed by 2 bases and the J gene end by 9 bases; junction bases not matched to a gene: 10. CDR1 LGHNT and CDR2 FRNRAP come from the germline V gene. The CDR3 sequence: CASGLTQQGRGEQFF. CDR3 bases: TGTGCTAGTGGTTTGACCCAACAGGGGAGAGGTGAGCAGTTCTTC. The full variable domain, its missing parts supplied by reference TRBV12-5 and TRBJ2-1, is DARVTQTPRHKVTEMGQEVTMRCQPILGHNTVFWYRQTMMQGLELLAYFRNRAPLDDSGMPKDRFSAEMPDATLATLKIQPSEPRDSAVYFCASGLTQQGRGEQFFGPGTRLTVL.

The CDR3 here is CASSSTLWPLHF. CDR3 sequence (DNA): TGTGCCAGCAGTTCCACGCTTTGGCCCCTCCACTTT. The rearrangement links TRBV12-3 or TRBV12-4 to TRBJ1-6; no definite D call. CDR3 length: 12 residues. V lost 4 bases and J 13 bases, leaving 11 bases between the germline ends.

This clonotype showed up many times. The CDR3 DNA sequence: TGTGCCAGCAGTTGGACGGACACTGAAGCTTTCTTT. Translating it yields CASSWTDTEAFF. V gene TRBV2 combines with J gene TRBJ1-1; D is unclear. CDR3 length: 12 residues. V lost 5 bases to trimming and J lost 3 bases, with 7 bases between them. Germline CDR1 reads SNHLY; CDR2 reads FYNNEI.

This clonotype was counted between two and nine times. The chain combines TRBV29-1 with TRBJ2-7; 7 bases match TRBD1. V trimming: 5 bases; J trimming: 0 bases; junction bases outside the gene matches: 4. In germline, CDR1 is SQVTM, CDR2 ANQGSEA. The CDR3 runs 13 residues. The CDR3 region is CSVPGQSSYEQYF. The CDR3 bases are TGCAGCGTTCCGGGACAGAGCTCCTACGAGCAGTACTTC.

This clonotype appeared a few times. V and J are TRBV6-5 and TRBJ2-3; D gene uncertain. The CDR3 runs to 11 residues. Germline V gives CDR1 MNHEY, CDR2 SVGAGI. V was trimmed by 5 bases and J by 11 bases, leaving 11 bases between them. The CDR3 spells CASSTPAKQYF. The DNA of the CDR3 is TGTGCCAGCAGTACCCCGGCTAAGCAGTATTTT.

The V gene is TRBV24-1, the J gene TRBJ2-2, with D uncertain. The CDR3 is made up of 16 amino acids. The V and J ends lost 3 bases and 6 bases respectively, with 16 bases between them. Looked up from germline, CDR1 is KGHDR and CDR2 is SFDVKD. CDR3 region: CATSDGFSGYSGELFF. CDR3 sequence (DNA): TGTGCCACCAGTGATGGGTTCTCGGGTTATTCCGGGGAGCTGTTTTTT.

This clonotype was seen once. The CDR3 loop reads CSATSGRGTDTQYF. CDR3 coding DNA: TGCAGTGCTACTAGCGGGCGGGGCACAGATACGCAGTATTTT. V gene TRBV20-1 combines with J gene TRBJ2-3; 8 bases map to TRBD2. CDR1 and CDR2 from the germline V gene are DFQATT and SNEGSKA (reference sequence). The CDR3 consists of 14 residues. V shed 4 bases and J 1 base; nucleotides not matched to a gene: 4.

This clonotype occurred a few times. This CDR3 is CATSRVAGTPGVAFF. The CDR3, as DNA: TGTGCCACCAGCAGAGTAGCTGGGACACCGGGGGTAGCTTTCTTT. The V gene is TRBV15, the J gene TRBJ1-1; the D gene is possibly TRBD1 (6 bases). The germline CDR1 and CDR2 sequences are LNHNV and YYDKDF (reference sequence). The CDR3 totals 15 residues. Trimming cost V 1 base and J 10 bases, with 19 bases left between them.

This clonotype was detected a few times. The CDR3 nucleotides read TGCAGTGCTAGAGACATGAGGAGGGGTAACAATCAGCCCCAGCATTTT. It encodes CSARDMRRGNNQPQHF. The rearrangement joins TRBV20-1 to TRBJ1-5; the D gene is possibly TRBD1 (5 bases). The V end was cut by 0 bases, the J end by 3 bases, with 15 bases between. Germline CDR1 is DFQATT and CDR2 is SNEGSKA (reference sequence). The CDR3 runs 16 residues.

The V and J genes are TRBV10-3 and TRBJ2-3, with D unresolved. Per the germline V gene, CDR1 is ENHRY and CDR2 is SYGVKD. V lost 2 bases to trimming and J lost 3 bases, with 15 bases between them. The CDR3 consists of 16 residues. CDR3 sequence reads: CAISELLLVGTDTQYF. In nucleotides, the CDR3 is TGTGCCATCAGTGAGCTGCTCCTAGTGGGAACAGATACGCAGTATTTT.

This clonotype was seen a handful of times. This chain joins TRBV20-1 and TRBJ2-1, with a tentative D call TRBD1 (5 bases). V dropped 3 bases and J dropped 0 bases, with 9 bases sitting between them. The CDR3 consists of 14 residues. Germline V CDR1 and CDR2: DFQATT, SNEGSKA (reference sequence). This CDR3 reads CSARTESSYNEQFF. DNA for the CDR3: TGCAGTGCTAGGACAGAGAGCTCCTACAATGAGCAGTTCTTC.

There are many counts of this clonotype. The J gene is TRBJ2-1, the V gene TRBV5-1; 14 nucleotides agree with TRBD2. The CDR3 is 16 amino acids. Per germline, CDR1 SGHRS and CDR2 YFSETQ. V lost 5 bases, J lost 8 bases, and 9 bases stayed unmatched. The CDR3 spells CASSRQTSGGAYEQFF. The CDR3 coding sequence is TGCGCCAGCAGTCGCCAGACTAGCGGGGGGGCTTATGAGCAGTTCTTC.

Only a few counts were recorded for this clonotype. The chain has TRBV20-1 and TRBJ1-5; 7 bases match TRBD1. CDR1 DFQATT and CDR2 SNEGSKA come from the germline V gene (reference sequence). The CDR3 sequence is 13 residues long. V lost 5 bases, J lost 3 bases, and 4 bases stayed unmatched. CDR3 DNA sequence: TGCAGTGCTCGGGACAGCTACAATCAGCCCCAGCATTTT. The encoded protein is CSARDSYNQPQHF.